These 28 T cell receptor beta chains were sequenced from one sample in a study of shared T cell receptors in the human thymus. TCRdb's copy holds only in-frame clones and misses some; the assay was immunoSEQ multiplex PCR. The data contain some 660,000 clones, around 87% of them singletons. This sample was also put to use in a study of human thymus T cells.

Sequences were obtained from thymocytes. These receptors all come from a boy in the first two years of life with a congenital heart defect.

V usage is TRBV15 and J usage is TRBJ2-6, with D possibly being TRBD2 (5 bases). Trimming pared 8 bases from V and 0 bases from J, leaving 32 bases between. The CDR3 consists of 22 residues. In germline, CDR1 is LNHNV, CDR2 YYDKDF (reference sequence). The DNA for the CDR3 is TGTGCCACCGGAGGAGTTTATTGGGGAAACCGCGCCTATCCCTCTGGGGCCAACGTCCTGACTTTC. It yields the protein CATGGVYWGNRAYPSGANVLTF.

The rearrangement links TRBV4-3 to TRBJ2-2, with D perhaps matching TRBD1 (5 bases). From germline, CDR1 is LGHNA and CDR2 YSLEER. Trimming removed 1 base at V and 4 bases at J, with 13 bases between. This CDR3 comprises 16 residues. The CDR3 protein is CASSQAKGPGTGELFF. Here the CDR3 DNA reads TGCGCCAGCAGCCAAGCTAAGGGGCCTGGCACCGGGGAGCTGTTTTTT.

The chain carries TRBV5-1 and TRBJ2-1, with 10 bases that match TRBD2. This CDR3 is 16 amino acids long. V shed 4 bases and J 8 bases; nucleotides not matched to a gene: 12. CDR1 and CDR2 from the germline V gene are SGHRS and YFSETQ. CDR3 nucleotides: TGCGCCAGCAGCACACCTAGCGGGAGCCATGTGGATGAGCAGTTCTTC. Translated, it gives CASSTPSGSHVDEQFF.

The chain carries TRBV28 and TRBJ1-5; perhaps TRBD1 as D (6 bases). This CDR3 region has 13 residues. The germline V gene has CDR1 MDHEN and CDR2 SYDVKM. Trimming removed 3 bases at V and 7 bases at J, with 10 bases between. The CDR3 DNA follows: TGTGCCAGCAGTTTGGGGGCAGGACAGCCCCAGCATTTT. Amino acid sequence: CASSLGAGQPQHF.

This chain uses TRBV5-1 with TRBJ1-3, with D perhaps matching TRBD1 (6 bases). The CDR3 sequence is 16 residues long. The germline V gene has CDR1 SGHRS and CDR2 YFSETQ. V shed 7 bases and J shed 2 bases, with 19 bases lying between them. CDR3 amino acids: CASAAGAEKPGNTIYF. The CDR3 DNA reads as TGCGCCAGCGCTGCGGGGGCCGAAAAACCTGGAAACACCATATATTTT.

The rearrangement uses TRBV14 and TRBJ2-3; the match to TRBD1 covers 10 bases. The germline CDR1 and CDR2 sequences are SGHDN and FVKESK. CDR3 length equals 16 residues. The junction had 2 bases not matched to a gene; V was cut back by 0 bases and J by 2 bases. Here the CDR3 reads CASSQEGTGVTDTQYF. In DNA form, the CDR3 reads TGTGCCAGCAGCCAAGAAGGGACAGGGGTCACAGATACGCAGTATTTT.

This clone was picked up a small number of times. The identical CDR3 is also encoded by other nucleotide sequences in the sample. The V and J genes are TRBV5-4 and TRBJ1-1, with 8 bases aligning to TRBD1. Trimming removed 4 bases from V and 1 base from J; junction bases left unmatched: 3. The CDR3 is 14 residues long. Per germline, CDR1 SGHNT and CDR2 YYREEE (reference sequence). The CDR3 coding sequence is TGTGCCAGCAGCCCGGGACAGGAGAACACTGAAGCTTTCTTT. This codes for CASSPGQENTEAFF.

This sequence joins TRBV28 and TRBJ1-1; D might be TRBD1 (6 bases). CDR1 is MDHEN, CDR2 SYDVKM, per germline. V lost 6 bases, J lost 3 bases, and 20 bases lay in between. CDR3 length: 16 residues. Written as DNA, the CDR3 is TGTGCCAGCAGCCCCTCCCTGGTTAAGGGGGACACTGAAGCTTTCTTT. It encodes CASSPSLVKGDTEAFF.

In this sample, this clone turned up a few times. V and J are TRBV2 and TRBJ1-6, with a weak D call TRBD1 (5 bases). The CDR3 length is 13 residues. In germline, CDR1 is SNHLY, CDR2 FYNNEI. The V end lost 5 bases, the J end lost 14 bases, and 16 bases lay between the germline ends. The CDR3 is CASSRGSHASLHF. The CDR3 DNA is TGTGCCAGCAGTAGGGGCAGCCATGCGTCCCTCCACTTT.

This CDR3 is CASSQRTAYQFEAFF. In DNA form, the CDR3 reads TGTGCCAGCAGCCAAAGGACAGCCTATCAGTTTGAAGCTTTCTTT. The chain couples TRBV7-2 to TRBJ1-1; weak D call: TRBD1 (6 bases). Deletions cut 5 bases from V and 7 bases from J, with 20 bases between. CDR1 is SGHTA, CDR2 FQGNSA, per germline. The CDR3 covers 15 residues. Based on the CDR3 plus reference TRBV7-2 and TRBJ1-1, the full variable domain is GAGVSQSPSNKVTEKGKDVELRCDPISGHTALYWYRQSLGQGLEFLIYFQGNSAPDKSGLPSDRFSAERTGGSVSTLTIQRTQQEDSAVYLCASSQRTAYQFEAFFGQGTRLTVV.

The sample holds a few counts of this clone. The gene calls are TRBV5-4 and TRBJ2-7; the match to TRBD1 covers 10 bases. The V gene's germline CDR1 is SGHNT and CDR2 YYREEE (reference sequence). J lost 4 bases, V lost 4 bases, and 14 bases had no gene match. This CDR3 is built from 17 residues. CDR3 DNA: TGTGCCAGCAGCGCGGGACAGGGGAAAGGTATTCCTTACGAGCAGTACTTC. It translates to CASSAGQGKGIPYEQYF.

The rearrangement joins TRBV28 to TRBJ2-4, with 8 bases identical to TRBD1. Germline trimming cut 1 base from V and 8 bases from J; bases unmatched to any gene: 7. Germline lookup yields CDR1 MDHEN and CDR2 SYDVKM. CDR3 length: 15 residues. The CDR3 nucleotides are TGTGCCAGCAGTTTATTCCGGGACAGGAGAGACATTCAGTACTTC. It is translated as CASSLFRDRRDIQYF.

V and J are TRBV7-2 and TRBJ1-3, with a tentative D call TRBD1 (5 bases). This CDR3 contains 18 residues. Germline CDR1 is SGHTA and CDR2 is FQGNSA. Trimming left V 0 bases short and J 0 bases short, with 15 bases between. CDR3 sequence: CASSLAKRDGNSGNTIYF. CDR3 DNA sequence: TGTGCCAGCAGCTTAGCCAAGCGGGACGGTAACTCTGGAAACACCATATATTTT.

This rearrangement joins TRBV5-1 to TRBJ2-3; D is uncertain. Trimming stripped 4 bases from V and 5 bases from J, with 11 bases between. The CDR3 covers 13 residues. CDR1 and CDR2 (germline): SGHRS, YFSETQ. Here the CDR3 reads CASSLPTKDTQYF. The CDR3 nucleotides are TGCGCCAGCAGCCTCCCCACTAAAGATACGCAGTATTTT.

This sequence joins TRBV28 and TRBJ2-7, with D possibly matching TRBD2 (6 bases). Germline CDR1 is MDHEN and CDR2 is SYDVKM. The length of the CDR3 is 15 residues. Trimming removed 5 bases from V and 2 bases from J, with 16 bases in between. The CDR3 DNA reads as TGTGCCAGCAGTCTCCGGAGGGGACCTACCTACGAGCAGTACTTC. This encodes CASSLRRGPTYEQYF.

The rearrangement joins TRBV6-5 to TRBJ2-7; D might be TRBD2 (6 bases). V dropped 0 bases and J dropped 4 bases, with 16 bases sitting between them. The CDR3 runs to 16 residues. Per the germline V gene, CDR1 is MNHEY and CDR2 is SVGAGI. The CDR3 DNA reads as TGTGCCAGCAGTTACTCGCATACAGGAGGGGATTACGAGCAGTACTTC. It codes for CASSYSHTGGDYEQYF.

This chain links TRBV19 with TRBJ1-3; D is undetermined. This CDR3 has 15 residues. Germline values: CDR1 LNHDA, CDR2 SQIVND (reference sequence). Trimming cost V 5 bases and J 0 bases, with 11 bases left between them. Here the CDR3 reads CASSCRPFSGNTIYF. The CDR3 nucleotides are TGTGCCAGTAGTTGTCGTCCGTTCTCTGGAAACACCATATATTTT.

V usage is TRBV15 and J usage is TRBJ1-1; tentatively, D is TRBD1 (6 bases). The V gene lost 3 bases and the J gene lost 0 bases, with 17 bases spanning the gap. The V gene's germline CDR1 is LNHNV and CDR2 YYDKDF (reference sequence). The CDR3 spans 17 residues. The CDR3: CATSRGAPLGVNTEAFF. The CDR3 DNA reads TGTGCCACCAGCAGGGGGGCTCCCCTCGGGGTGAACACTGAAGCTTTCTTT.

The V gene is TRBV7-8, the J gene TRBJ2-6; tentatively, D is TRBD1 (6 bases). V was clipped by 5 bases and J by 0 bases, with 26 bases between them. The length of the CDR3 is 21 residues. Germline V lookup: CDR1 SGHVS, CDR2 FQNEAQ. The CDR3 DNA is TGTGCCAGCAGCCATTCCAACATCTCCGACAGGCCGAGCTCTGGGGCCAACGTCCTGACTTTC. Translating gives CASSHSNISDRPSSGANVLTF.

The V gene is TRBV5-6, the J gene TRBJ2-7, with TRBD2 matching 15 bases. CDR1 is SGHDT, CDR2 YYEEEE, per germline. V shed 0 bases and J 5 bases; nucleotides not matched to a gene: 12. The CDR3 has 19 amino acids. As DNA, the CDR3 is TGTGCCAGCAGCTTGGCTGGACTAGCGGGGGGGCCTCGGAGAAACGAGCAGTACTTC. Translation gives CASSLAGLAGGPRRNEQYF.

V and J are TRBV4-2 and TRBJ2-3, with D possibly being TRBD2 (7 bases). Germline V gives CDR1 LGHNA, CDR2 YNFKEQ. The CDR3 consists of 17 residues. Trimming cost V 1 base and J 3 bases, with 17 bases left between them. The CDR3 DNA reads TGTGCCAGCAGCCAAGGAGTGGGGGGGCGAGAGACAGATACGCAGTATTTT. It yields the protein CASSQGVGGRETDTQYF.

The chain uses TRBV6-1 and TRBJ2-7, with TRBD1 as a possible D gene (6 bases). Germline assignment: CDR1 MNHNS and CDR2 SASEGT. The CDR3 sequence is 14 residues long. V was shortened by 4 bases and J by 0 bases, with 10 bases between the two germline ends. CDR3 in amino acids: CASSGHRDSYEQYF. As DNA, the CDR3 is TGTGCCAGCAGTGGTCACAGGGACTCCTACGAGCAGTACTTC.

The CDR3 protein is CSVEDPGQGATEKLFF. The CDR3 DNA reads as TGCAGCGTTGAAGACCCGGGACAGGGGGCGACCGAAAAACTGTTTTTT. The chain couples TRBV29-1 to TRBJ1-4, with 12 bases identical to TRBD1. V trimming: 0 bases; J trimming: 8 bases; junction bases outside the gene matches: 7. Germline V CDR1 and CDR2: SQVTM, ANQGSEA. CDR3 length: 16 amino acids.

This clone has only one observation. The chain employs TRBV2 and TRBJ1-1; 7 bases map to TRBD1. Germline loops: CDR1 SNHLY, CDR2 FYNNEI. Unmatched junction bases numbered 7, after V lost 6 bases and J lost 3 bases. The CDR3 contains 14 residues. CDR3 coding DNA: TGTGCCAGCAGAGGGACAGTTGCGGACACTGAAGCTTTCTTT. Encoded protein: CASRGTVADTEAFF.

This sequence joins TRBV19 and TRBJ1-6; 8 bases agree with TRBD1. The V gene end was trimmed by 3 bases and the J gene end by 4 bases; junction bases not matched to a gene: 5. The CDR3 loop spans 16 amino acids. The germline V gene encodes CDR1 LNHDA and CDR2 SQIVND (reference sequence). CDR3 sequence reads: CASSIFGQGYNSPLHF. The DNA of the CDR3 is TGTGCCAGTAGTATTTTTGGACAGGGATATAATTCACCCCTCCACTTT. Together with reference TRBV19 and TRBJ1-6, the CDR3 gives the full variable domain: DGGITQSPKYLFRKEGQNVTLSCEQNLNHDAMYWYRQDPGQGLRLIYYSQIVNDFQKGDIAEGYSVSREKKESFPLTVTSAQKNPTAFYLCASSIFGQGYNSPLHFGNGTRLTVT.

The chain links TRBV2 to TRBJ1-5, with no clear D. V gave up 0 bases and J gave up 1 base, with 13 bases separating them. Germline V gene sequence: CDR1 SNHLY, CDR2 FYNNEI. The CDR3 consists of 17 residues. DNA for the CDR3: TGTGCCAGCAGTGAAGCGCGTGAGGGTCGCAGCAATCAGCCCCAGCATTTT. This gives the protein CASSEAREGRSNQPQHF. Drawing the rest from reference TRBV2 and TRBJ1-5, the complete variable domain is EPEVTQTPSHQVTQMGQEVILRCVPISNHLYFYWYRQILGQKVEFLVSFYNNEISEKSEIFDDQFSVERPDGSNFTLKIRSTKLEDSAMYFCASSEAREGRSNQPQHFGDGTRLSIL.

The gene calls are TRBV6-5 and TRBJ2-1; TRBD2 might be the D (5 bases). CDR3 length: 13 residues. With 1 base removed from V and 5 bases from J, the gap between germline ends came to 6 bases. Germline V gene sequence: CDR1 MNHEY, CDR2 SVGAGI. The CDR3 coding sequence is TGTGCCAGCAGTTACTGGCGGGACAATGAGCAGTTCTTC. Residues: CASSYWRDNEQFF.

This clone showed up just once. The gene calls are TRBV4-3 and TRBJ1-5; possibly TRBD1 for D (6 bases). V dropped 0 bases and J dropped 8 bases, with 8 bases sitting between them. The CDR3 has 13 residues. Germline-derived CDR1 and CDR2 are LGHNA and YSLEER. The CDR3 spells CASSQEAGEPQHF. The CDR3, as DNA: TGCGCCAGCAGCCAAGAGGCAGGGGAGCCCCAGCATTTT.